Given below is one T cell receptor (beta chain) in context. One junction end does not reproduce the germline sequence, and a read error may be involved. The germline V gene has CDR1 SSHAT and CDR2 FNYEAQ (reference sequence). There are 16 residues in the CDR3. This entry is derived from a study of T cell changes during pregnancy in multiple sclerosis. The method was immunoSEQ multiplex PCR; TCRdb's version includes in-frame clones alone and lacks a portion of them. Of 40,000 to 50,000 clones in the sample, about 88% are singletons; the top ten hold 1% to 1.5%. The specimen was CD4+ T cells from peripheral blood mononuclear cells, collected in the first trimester of pregnancy. The clonotype originates from a female donor with multiple sclerosis, enrolled in a pregnancy study. The rearrangement links TRBV7-7 to TRBJ2-2; 7 bases align to TRBD2. CDR3 in DNA: TGTGCTAGCAGCCCACATTTAGCGGGGAACACCGGGGAGCTGTTTTTT. It yields the protein CASSPHLAGNTGELFF.